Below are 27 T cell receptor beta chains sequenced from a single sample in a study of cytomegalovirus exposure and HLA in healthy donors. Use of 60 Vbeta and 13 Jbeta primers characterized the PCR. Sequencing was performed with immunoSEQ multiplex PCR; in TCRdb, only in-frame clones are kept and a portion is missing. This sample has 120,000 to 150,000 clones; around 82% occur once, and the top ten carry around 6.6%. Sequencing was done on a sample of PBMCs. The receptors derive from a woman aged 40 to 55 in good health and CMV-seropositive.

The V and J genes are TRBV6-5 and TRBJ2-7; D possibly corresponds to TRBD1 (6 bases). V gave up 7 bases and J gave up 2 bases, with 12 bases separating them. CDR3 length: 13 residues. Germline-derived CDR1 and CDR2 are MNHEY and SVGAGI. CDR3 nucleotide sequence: TGTGCCAGCACCTCAACAGGGCCCTACGAGCAGTACTTC. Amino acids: CASTSTGPYEQYF.

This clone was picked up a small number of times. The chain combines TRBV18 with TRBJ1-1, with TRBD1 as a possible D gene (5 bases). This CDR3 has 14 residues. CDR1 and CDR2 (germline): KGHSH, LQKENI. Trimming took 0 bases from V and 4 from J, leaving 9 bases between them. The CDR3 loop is CASSPPVTATEAFF. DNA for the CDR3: TGTGCCAGCTCACCACCGGTGACAGCCACTGAAGCTTTCTTT.

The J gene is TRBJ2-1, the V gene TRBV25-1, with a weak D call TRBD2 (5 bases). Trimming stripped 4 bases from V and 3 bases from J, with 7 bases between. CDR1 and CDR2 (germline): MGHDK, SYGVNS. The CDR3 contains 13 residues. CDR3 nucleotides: TGTGCCAGCAGTGTAACTAGCTACAATGAGCAGTTCTTC. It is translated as CASSVTSYNEQFF.

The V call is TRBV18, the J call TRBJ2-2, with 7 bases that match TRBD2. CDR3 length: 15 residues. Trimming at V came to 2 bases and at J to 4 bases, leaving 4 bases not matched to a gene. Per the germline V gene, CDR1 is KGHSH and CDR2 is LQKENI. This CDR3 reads CASSPSGGGTGELFF. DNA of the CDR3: TGTGCCAGCTCACCATCGGGAGGCGGCACCGGGGAGCTGTTTTTT.

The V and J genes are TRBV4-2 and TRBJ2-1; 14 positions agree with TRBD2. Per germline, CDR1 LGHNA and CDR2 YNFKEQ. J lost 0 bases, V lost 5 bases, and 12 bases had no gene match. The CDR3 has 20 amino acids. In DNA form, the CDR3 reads TGTGCCAGCAGCTTCCGGACTAGCGGGAGGTCCTGGAGCTCCTACAATGAGCAGTTCTTC. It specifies CASSFRTSGRSWSSYNEQFF.

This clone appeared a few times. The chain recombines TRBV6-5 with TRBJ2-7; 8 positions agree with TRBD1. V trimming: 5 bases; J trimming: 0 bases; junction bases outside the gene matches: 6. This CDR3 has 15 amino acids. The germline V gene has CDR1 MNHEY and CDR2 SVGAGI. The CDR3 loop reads CASSTTGGNSYEQYF. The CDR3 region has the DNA TGTGCCAGCAGTACCACAGGGGGTAACTCCTACGAGCAGTACTTC.

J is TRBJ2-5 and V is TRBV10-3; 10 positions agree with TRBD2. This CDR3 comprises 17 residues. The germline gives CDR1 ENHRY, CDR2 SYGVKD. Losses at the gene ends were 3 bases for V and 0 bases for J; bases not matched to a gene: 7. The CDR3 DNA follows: TGTGCCATCAGTGACCCCCATAGCGGGAGGTACCAAGAGACCCAGTACTTC. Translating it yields CAISDPHSGRYQETQYF.

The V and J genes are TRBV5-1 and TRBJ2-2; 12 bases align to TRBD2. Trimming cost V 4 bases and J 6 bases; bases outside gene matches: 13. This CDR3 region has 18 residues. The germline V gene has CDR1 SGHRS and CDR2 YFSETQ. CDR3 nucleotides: TGCGCCAGCAGCAATCTCCCTAGCGGGAGGGCCTATGCCGGGGAGCTGTTTTTT. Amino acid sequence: CASSNLPSGRAYAGELFF.

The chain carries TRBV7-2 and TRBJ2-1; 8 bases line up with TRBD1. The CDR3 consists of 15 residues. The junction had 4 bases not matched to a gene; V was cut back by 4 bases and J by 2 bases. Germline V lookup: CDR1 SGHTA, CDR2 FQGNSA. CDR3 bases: TGTGCCAGCAGCTCCGACAGGGGAGCCTACAATGAGCAGTTCTTC. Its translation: CASSSDRGAYNEQFF. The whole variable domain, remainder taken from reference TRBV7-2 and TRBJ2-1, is GAGVSQSPSNKVTEKGKDVELRCDPISGHTALYWYRQSLGQGLEFLIYFQGNSAPDKSGLPSDRFSAERTGGSVSTLTIQRTQQEDSAVYLCASSSDRGAYNEQFFGPGTRLTVL.

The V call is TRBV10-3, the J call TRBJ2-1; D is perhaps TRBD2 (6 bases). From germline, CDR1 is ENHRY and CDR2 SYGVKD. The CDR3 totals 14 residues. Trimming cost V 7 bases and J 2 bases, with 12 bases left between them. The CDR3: CAIKPGEAYNEQFF. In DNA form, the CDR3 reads TGTGCCATCAAACCGGGAGAGGCCTACAATGAGCAGTTCTTC.

The CDR3, as DNA: TGTGCCAGCAGCTTGGAGGGAGGCACTGAAGCTTTCTTT. The encoded protein is CASSLEGGTEAFF. The gene calls are TRBV5-5 and TRBJ1-1; D call uncertain. With 0 bases removed from V and 4 bases from J, the gap between germline ends came to 7 bases. The CDR3 extends over 13 amino acids. From germline, CDR1 is SGHKS and CDR2 YYEKEE (reference sequence).

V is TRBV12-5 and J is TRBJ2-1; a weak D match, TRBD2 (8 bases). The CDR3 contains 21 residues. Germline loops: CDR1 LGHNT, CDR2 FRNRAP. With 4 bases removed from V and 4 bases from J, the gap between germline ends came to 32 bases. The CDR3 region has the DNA TGTGCTAGTGGTTCTCCGGGGGAGGGGGCGCGGCGGGAGGCCAAGTACAATGAGCAGTTCTTC. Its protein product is CASGSPGEGARREAKYNEQFF.

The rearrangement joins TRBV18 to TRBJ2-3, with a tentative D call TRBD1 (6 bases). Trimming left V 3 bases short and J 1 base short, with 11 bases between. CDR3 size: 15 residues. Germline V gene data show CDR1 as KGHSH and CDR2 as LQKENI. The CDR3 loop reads CASSPWTEGTDTQYF. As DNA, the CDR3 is TGTGCCAGCTCACCCTGGACAGAGGGCACAGATACGCAGTATTTT.

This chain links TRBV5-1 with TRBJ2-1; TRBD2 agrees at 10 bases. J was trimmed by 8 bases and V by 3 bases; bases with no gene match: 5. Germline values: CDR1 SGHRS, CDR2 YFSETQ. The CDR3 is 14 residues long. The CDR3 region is CASSYQREGYEQFF. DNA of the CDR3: TGCGCCAGCAGCTACCAGCGGGAGGGCTATGAGCAGTTCTTC.

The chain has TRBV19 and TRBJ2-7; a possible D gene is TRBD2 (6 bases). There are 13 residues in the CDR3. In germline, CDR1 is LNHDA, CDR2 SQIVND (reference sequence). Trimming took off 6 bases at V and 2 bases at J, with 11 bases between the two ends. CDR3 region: CASSPGLTYEQYF. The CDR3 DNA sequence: TGTGCCAGTAGCCCGGGACTGACCTACGAGCAGTACTTC.

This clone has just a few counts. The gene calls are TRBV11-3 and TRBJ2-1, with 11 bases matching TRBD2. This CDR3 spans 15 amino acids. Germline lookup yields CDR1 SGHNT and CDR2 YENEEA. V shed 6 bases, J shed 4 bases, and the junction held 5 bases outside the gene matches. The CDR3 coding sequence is TGTGCCAGCAGTTACGGGACTAGCGGTTACAATGAGCAGTTCTTC. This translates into CASSYGTSGYNEQFF. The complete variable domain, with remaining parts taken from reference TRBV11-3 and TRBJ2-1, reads EAGVVQSPRYKIIEKKQPVAFWCNPISGHNTLYWYLQNLGQGPELLIRYENEEAVDDSQLPKDRFSAERLKGVDSTLKIQPAELGDSAVYLCASSYGTSGYNEQFFGPGTRLTVL.

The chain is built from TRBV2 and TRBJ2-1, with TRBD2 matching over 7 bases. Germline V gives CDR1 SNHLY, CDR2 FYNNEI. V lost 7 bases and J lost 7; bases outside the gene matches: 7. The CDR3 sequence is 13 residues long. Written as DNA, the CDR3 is TGTGCCAGCAAGGGACTACCGAAAAATGAGCAGTTCTTC. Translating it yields CASKGLPKNEQFF.

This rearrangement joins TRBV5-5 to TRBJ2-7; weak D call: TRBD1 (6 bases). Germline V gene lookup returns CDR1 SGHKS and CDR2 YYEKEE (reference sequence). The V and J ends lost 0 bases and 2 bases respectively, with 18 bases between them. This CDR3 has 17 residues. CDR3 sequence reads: CASSLAVGANSPYEQYF. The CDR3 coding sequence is TGTGCCAGCAGCTTGGCCGTGGGGGCTAATAGTCCCTACGAGCAGTACTTC.

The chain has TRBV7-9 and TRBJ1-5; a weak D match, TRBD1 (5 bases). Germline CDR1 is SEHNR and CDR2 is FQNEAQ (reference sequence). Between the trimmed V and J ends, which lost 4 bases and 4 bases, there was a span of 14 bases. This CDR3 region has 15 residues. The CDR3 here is CASSSGAGGNQPQHF. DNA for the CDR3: TGTGCCAGCAGCTCCGGGGCCGGAGGGAATCAGCCCCAGCATTTT.

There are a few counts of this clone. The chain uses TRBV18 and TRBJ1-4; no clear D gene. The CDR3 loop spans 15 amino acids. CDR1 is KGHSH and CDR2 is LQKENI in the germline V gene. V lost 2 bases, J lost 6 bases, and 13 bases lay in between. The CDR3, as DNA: TGTGCCAGCTCACCAAGTGAGGGAATGGATGAAAAACTGTTTTTT. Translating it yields CASSPSEGMDEKLFF.

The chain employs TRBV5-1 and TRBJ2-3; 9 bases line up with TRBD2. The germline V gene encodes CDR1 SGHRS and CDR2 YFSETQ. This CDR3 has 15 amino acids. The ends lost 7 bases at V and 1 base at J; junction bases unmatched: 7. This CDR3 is CASSVGGRGTDTQYF. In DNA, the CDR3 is TGCGCCAGCTCCGTCGGCGGGAGGGGCACAGATACGCAGTATTTT. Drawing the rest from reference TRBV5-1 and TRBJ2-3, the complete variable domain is KAGVTQTPRYLIKTRGQQVTLSCSPISGHRSVSWYQQTPGQGLQFLFEYFSETQRNKGNFPGRFSGRQFSNSRSEMNVSTLELGDSALYLCASSVGGRGTDTQYFGPGTRLTVL.

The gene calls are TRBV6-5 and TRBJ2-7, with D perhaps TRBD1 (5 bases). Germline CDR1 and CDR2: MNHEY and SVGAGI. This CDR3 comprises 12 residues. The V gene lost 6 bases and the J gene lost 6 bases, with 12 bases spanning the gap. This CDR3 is CASSMRRGEQYF. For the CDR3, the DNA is TGTGCCAGCAGCATGAGAAGGGGCGAGCAGTACTTC.

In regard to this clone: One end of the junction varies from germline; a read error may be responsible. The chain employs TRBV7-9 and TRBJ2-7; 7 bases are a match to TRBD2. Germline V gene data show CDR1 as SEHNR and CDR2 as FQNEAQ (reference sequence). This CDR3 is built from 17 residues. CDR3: CSSSLGLSSGPSYEQYF. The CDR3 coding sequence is TGTTCCAGCAGCTTAGGGCTGAGTAGCGGGCCATCCTACGAGCAGTACTTC.

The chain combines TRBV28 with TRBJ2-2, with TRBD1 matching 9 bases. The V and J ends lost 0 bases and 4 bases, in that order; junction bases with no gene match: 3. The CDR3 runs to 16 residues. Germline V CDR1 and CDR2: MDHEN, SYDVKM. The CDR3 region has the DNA TGTGCCAGCAGTTTATGGACAGGGGGAGGCACCGGGGAGCTGTTTTTT. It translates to CASSLWTGGGTGELFF.

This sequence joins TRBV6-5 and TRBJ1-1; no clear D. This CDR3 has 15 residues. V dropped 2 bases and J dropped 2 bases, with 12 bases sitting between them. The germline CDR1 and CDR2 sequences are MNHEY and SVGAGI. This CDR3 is CASSYMLERNTEAFF. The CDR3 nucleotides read TGTGCCAGCAGTTACATGTTGGAGAGAAACACTGAAGCTTTCTTT.

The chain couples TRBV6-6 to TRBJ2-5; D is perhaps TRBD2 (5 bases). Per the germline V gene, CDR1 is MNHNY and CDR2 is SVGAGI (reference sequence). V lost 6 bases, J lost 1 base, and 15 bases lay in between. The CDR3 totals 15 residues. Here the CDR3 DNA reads TGTGCCAGCAGCCGAACTGAGGGAGCCCAAGAGACCCAGTACTTC. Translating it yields CASSRTEGAQETQYF.

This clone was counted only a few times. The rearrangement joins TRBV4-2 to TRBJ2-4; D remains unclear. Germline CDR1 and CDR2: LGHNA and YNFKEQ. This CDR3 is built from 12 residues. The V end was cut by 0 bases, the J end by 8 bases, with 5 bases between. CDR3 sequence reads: CASSQDLDIQYF. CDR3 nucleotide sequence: TGTGCCAGCAGCCAAGATCTCGACATTCAGTACTTC.